This T cell receptor (beta chain) was identified in a study of T cell changes during pregnancy in multiple sclerosis. Unmatched junction bases numbered 6, after V lost 7 bases and J lost 4 bases. The germline gives CDR1 LNHDA, CDR2 SQIVND (reference sequence). There are 13 residues in the CDR3. TCRdb keeps only in-frame clones here, not all; method: immunoSEQ multiplex PCR. Here the sample spans around 72,000 clones, 90% to 95% being singletons. Only a few counts were recorded for this clone. The chain links TRBV19 to TRBJ1-1, with 7 bases fitting TRBD1. The specimen was CD4+ T cells from peripheral blood mononuclear cells, collected before pregnancy. The receptor was isolated from a female donor with multiple sclerosis, enrolled in a pregnancy study. DNA of the CDR3: TGTGCCAGTACCCGGACAGGAGGCACTGAAGCTTTCTTT. Amino acids: CASTRTGGTEAFF. Variable domain in full (rest from reference TRBV19 and TRBJ1-1): DGGITQSPKYLFRKEGQNVTLSCEQNLNHDAMYWYRQDPGQGLRLIYYSQIVNDFQKGDIAEGYSVSREKKESFPLTVTSAQKNPTAFYLCASTRTGGTEAFFGQGTRLTVV.